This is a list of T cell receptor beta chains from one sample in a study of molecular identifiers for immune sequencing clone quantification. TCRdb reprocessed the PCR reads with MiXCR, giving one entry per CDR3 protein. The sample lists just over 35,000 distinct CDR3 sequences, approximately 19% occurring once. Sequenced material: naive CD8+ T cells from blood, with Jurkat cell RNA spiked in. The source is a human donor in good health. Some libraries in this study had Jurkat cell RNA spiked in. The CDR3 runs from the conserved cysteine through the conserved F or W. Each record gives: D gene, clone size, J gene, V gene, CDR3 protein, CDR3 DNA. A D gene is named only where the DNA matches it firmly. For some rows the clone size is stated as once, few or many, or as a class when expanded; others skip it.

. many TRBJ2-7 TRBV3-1 CASSRGTAYEQYF TGTGCCAGCAGCCGCGGGACAGCCTACGAGCAGTACTTC
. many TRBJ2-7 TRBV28 CASSKQEYEQYF TGTGCCAGCAGTAAACAGGAGTACGAGCAGTACTTC
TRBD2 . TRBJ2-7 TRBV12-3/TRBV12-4 CASSFWRERDNEQYF TGTGCCAGCAGTTTTTGGCGGGAGCGAGACAATGAGCAGTACTTC
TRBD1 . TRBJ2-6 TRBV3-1 CASSQKIPGTGSSGANVLTF TGTGCCAGCAGCCAAAAAATCCCCGGGACAGGCTCCTCTGGGGCCAACGTCCTGACTTTC
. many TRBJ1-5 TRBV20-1 CSAGQPQHF TGCAGTGCTGGACAGCCCCAGCATTTT
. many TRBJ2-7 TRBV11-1 CASSLGGVEQYF TGTGCCAGCAGCTTAGGGGGTGTTGAGCAGTACTTC
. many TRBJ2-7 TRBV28 CASSPGGDYEQYF TGTGCCAGCAGCCCAGGCGGGGATTACGAGCAGTACTTC
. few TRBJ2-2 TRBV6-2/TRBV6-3 CASSYSPNTGELFF TGTGCCAGCAGTTACAGTCCAAACACCGGGGAGCTGTTTTTT
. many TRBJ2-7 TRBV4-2 CASSQGWGEQYF TGTGCCAGCAGCCAAGGCTGGGGAGAGCAGTACTTC
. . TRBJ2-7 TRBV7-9 CASSLAGTYEQYF TGTGCCAGCAGCTTAGCCGGGACCTACGAGCAGTACTTC
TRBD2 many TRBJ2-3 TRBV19 CASSSSSGGPLGDTQYF TGTGCCAGTAGTTCCTCTAGCGGGGGCCCTCTTGGGGATACGCAGTATTTT
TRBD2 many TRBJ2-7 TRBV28 CASSLIAGEGWQYF TGTGCCAGCAGTTTAATAGCGGGAGAAGGGTGGCAGTACTTC
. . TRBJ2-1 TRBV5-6 CASSPISGSYNEQFF TGTGCCAGCAGTCCGATTTCTGGCTCCTACAATGAGCAGTTCTTC
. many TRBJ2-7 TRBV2 CASRRTPYEQYF TGTGCCAGCAGAAGGACACCCTACGAGCAGTACTTC
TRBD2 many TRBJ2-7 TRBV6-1 CASSEPVSSGGVYEQYF TGTGCCAGCAGTGAACCAGTAAGCAGCGGGGGGGTTTACGAGCAGTACTTC
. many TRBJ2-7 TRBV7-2 CASSHGVGLEQYF TGTGCCAGCAGCCACGGCGTGGGTTTAGAGCAGTACTTC
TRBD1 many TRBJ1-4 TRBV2 CASSRTTGGVEKLFF TGTGCCAGCAGTCGAACGACAGGGGGAGTTGAAAAACTGTTTTTT
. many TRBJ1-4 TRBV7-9 CASSLTGSRQLNEKLFF TGTGCCAGCAGCTTAACAGGCTCGAGGCAGCTTAATGAAAAACTGTTTTTT
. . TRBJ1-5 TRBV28 CASSSPSTVQPQRF TGTGCCAGCAGTTCCCCCTCGACAGTTCAGCCCCAGCGTTTT
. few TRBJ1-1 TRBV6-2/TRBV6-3 CASSYGLGVTEAFF TGTGCCAGCAGTTACGGCTTGGGGGTAACTGAAGCTTTCTTT
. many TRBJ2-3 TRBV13 CASSLWGAADTQYF TGTGCCAGCAGCTTATGGGGGGCAGCAGATACGCAGTATTTT
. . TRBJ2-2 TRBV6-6 CASSHALSLQTGELFF TGTGCCAGCAGTCACGCCCTGAGCCTTCAGACCGGGGAGCTGTTTTTT
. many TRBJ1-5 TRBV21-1 CASSSRGGGSNQPQHF TGTGCCAGCAGCTCAAGGGGCGGGGGCAGCAATCAGCCCCAGCATTTT
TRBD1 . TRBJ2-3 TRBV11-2 CASSSGQGRASPDTQYF TGTGCCAGCAGCTCCGGACAGGGTCGAGCTAGCCCAGATACGCAGTATTTT
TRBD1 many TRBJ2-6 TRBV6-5 CASSYQYRGRSGANVLTF TGTGCCAGCAGTTACCAGTACAGGGGAAGGTCTGGGGCCAACGTCCTGACTTTC
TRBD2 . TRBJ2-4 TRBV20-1 CSARDGLAGIQYF TGCAGTGCTAGAGATGGACTAGCGGGCATTCAGTACTTC
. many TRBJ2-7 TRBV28 CASSPYTGTYEQYF TGTGCCAGCAGTCCATATACAGGAACCTACGAGCAGTACTTC
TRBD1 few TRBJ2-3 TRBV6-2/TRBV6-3 CASSYPGQGSTDTQYF TGTGCCAGCAGTTACCCGGGACAGGGTAGCACAGATACGCAGTATTTT
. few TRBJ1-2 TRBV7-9 CATPRAGPRGPGYTF TGTGCCACCCCGAGGGCCGGTCCCAGGGGTCCTGGCTACACCTTC
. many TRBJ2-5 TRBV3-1 CASSQDIRPGGRETQYF TGTGCCAGCAGCCAAGATATTCGGCCAGGGGGGCGAGAGACCCAGTACTTC
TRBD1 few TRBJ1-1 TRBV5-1 CASSDRGLNTEAFF TGCGCCAGCAGCGACAGGGGGTTGAACACTGAAGCTTTCTTT
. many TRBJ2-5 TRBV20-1 CSADRQEPGSQYF TGCAGTGCCGACCGGCAGGAGCCAGGGTCCCAGTACTTC
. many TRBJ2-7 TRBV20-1 CSANLDSSYEQYF TGCAGTGCCAATCTCGACAGCTCCTACGAGCAGTACTTC
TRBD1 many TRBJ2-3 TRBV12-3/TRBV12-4 CASSPGQLLDTQYF TGTGCCAGCAGTCCGGGACAGCTGCTGGATACGCAGTATTTT
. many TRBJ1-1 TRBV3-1 CASSQDPGHNTEAFF TGTGCCAGCAGCCAAGATCCGGGACACAACACTGAAGCTTTCTTT
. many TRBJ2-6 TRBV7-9 CASSYMAGANVLTF TGTGCCAGCAGCTATATGGCGGGGGCCAACGTCCTGACTTTC
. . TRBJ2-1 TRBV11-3 CACSLMNNEQFF TGTGCCTGCAGCCTCATGAACAATGAGCAGTTCTTC
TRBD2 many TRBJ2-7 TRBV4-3 CASSQGTSVNYEQYF TGCGCCAGCAGCCAAGGGACTAGCGTTAACTACGAGCAGTACTTC
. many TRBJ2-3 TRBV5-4 CASSLSIVPDTQYF TGTGCCAGCAGCTTGAGTATTGTCCCAGATACGCAGTATTTT
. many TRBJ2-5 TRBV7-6 CASSLVLRVQETQYF TGTGCCAGCAGCTTAGTGTTACGGGTACAAGAGACCCAGTACTTC
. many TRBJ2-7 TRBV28 CASSLGRSETYEQYF TGTGCCAGCAGTTTAGGCCGTAGCGAAACCTACGAGCAGTACTTC
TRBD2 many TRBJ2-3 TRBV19 CASSRGLAGSTDTQYF TGTGCCAGTAGTAGAGGACTAGCGGGAAGCACAGATACGCAGTATTTT
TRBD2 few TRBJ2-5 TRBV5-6 CASSATSGETQYF TGTGCCAGCAGCGCAACTAGCGGAGAGACCCAGTACTTC
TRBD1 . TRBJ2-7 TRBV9 CASSLETGAVEQYF TGTGCCAGCAGCCTAGAGACAGGGGCAGTCGAGCAGTACTTC
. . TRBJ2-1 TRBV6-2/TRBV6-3 CASSYLVSHNEQFF TGTGCCAGCAGTTACCTGGTTAGTCACAATGAGCAGTTCTTC
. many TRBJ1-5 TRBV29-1 CSVELRGQGLDQPQHF TGCAGCGTTGAGTTGCGTGGGCAGGGATTGGATCAGCCCCAGCATTTT
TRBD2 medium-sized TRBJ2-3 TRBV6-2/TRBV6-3 CASSYVTSGPDTQYF TGTGCCAGCAGTTACGTGACTAGCGGACCAGATACGCAGTATTTT
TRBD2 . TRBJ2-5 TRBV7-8 CASSHQGTSGGRGTQCF TGTGCCAGCAGCCACCAGGGGACTAGCGGGGGTAGGGGGACCCAGTGCTTC